The sequence of this T cell receptor (beta chain) was determined in a study of CD8 T cells in ankylosing spondylitis. Study-wide points: Significant enrichment of disease-linked clones was reported in matched ankylosing spondylitis synovial fluid. CD8+ by phenotype, disease-linked clones were relatively rare in peripheral blood.

TCR beta libraries were made by quantitative 5'-RACE with molecular barcodes. TCRdb reprocessed the 5' RACE reads with MiXCR, giving one entry per CDR3 protein. Of approximately 290,000 distinct CDR3 sequences listed, about 20% are singletons. Germline values: CDR1 LGHNA, CDR2 YSLEER. The J segment lost 6 bases and the V segment lost 4 bases, leaving 5 bases of the junction unmatched. The CDR3 consists of 14 residues. In regard to this clonotype: Its antigen remains unidentified.

The sequence came from a female donor with ankylosing spondylitis or in good health (not recorded which). The specimen sequenced was blood, either unsorted or a sorted T cell fraction (not recorded which). The chain is built from TRBV4-3 and TRBJ2-7; 11 positions agree with TRBD2. The CDR3 DNA reads TGCGCCAGCAGCCCAACTAGCGGGAGCGGCGAGCAGTACTTC. Its translation is CASSPTSGSGEQYF.